What follows is one T cell receptor (beta chain) and its context. What it binds is unknown. This CDR3 is built from 14 residues. V lost 4 bases to trimming and J lost 3 bases, with 15 bases between them. Per the germline V gene, CDR1 is SQVTM and CDR2 is ANQGSEA. This sample is part of a study of blood T cells in healthy people across ages. Regarding the study as a whole: The CMV status of each donor remained undetermined, and this could have confounded shifts in expanded clonotypes. Strong correlation existed between TCR beta diversity and naive T cell percentage.

Primed by a sample-barcoded 5' primer and a J-beta primer mix, a second PCR proceeded for about 6 to 12 cycles. Each cDNA molecule received a tag from a template-switch adaptor that had 12 random nucleotides. Every sample returned 3 million or more CDR3-containing paired-end reads. MiXCR, run by TCRdb on the 5' RACE reads, gives a single entry per CDR3 protein. The sample carries 1.5 million to 1.8 million distinct CDR3 sequences, roughly two fifths recorded once. The sample comprised blood. The sequence was obtained from a woman younger than 30 in good health. This chain uses TRBV29-1 with TRBJ1-1, with D hard to call. The CDR3 coding sequence is TGCAGCGTTGTTGGTCCTCCGACGGACACTGAAGCTTTCTTT. Its translation: CSVVGPPTDTEAFF.